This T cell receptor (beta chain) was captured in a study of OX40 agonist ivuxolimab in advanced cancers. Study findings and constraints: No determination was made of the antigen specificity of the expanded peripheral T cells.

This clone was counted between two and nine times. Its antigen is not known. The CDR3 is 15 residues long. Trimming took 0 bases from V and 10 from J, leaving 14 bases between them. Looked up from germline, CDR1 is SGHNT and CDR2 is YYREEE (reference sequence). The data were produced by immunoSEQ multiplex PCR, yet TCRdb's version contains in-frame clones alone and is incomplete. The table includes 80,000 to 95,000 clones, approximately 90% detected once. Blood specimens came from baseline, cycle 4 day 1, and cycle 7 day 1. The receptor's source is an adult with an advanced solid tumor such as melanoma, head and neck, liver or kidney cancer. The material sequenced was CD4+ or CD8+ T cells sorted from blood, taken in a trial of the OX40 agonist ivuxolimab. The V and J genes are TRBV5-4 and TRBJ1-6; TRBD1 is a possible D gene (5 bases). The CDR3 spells CASSLEGNKRSPLHF. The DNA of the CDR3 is TGTGCCAGCAGCTTGGAGGGGAATAAGAGATCACCCCTCCACTTT.